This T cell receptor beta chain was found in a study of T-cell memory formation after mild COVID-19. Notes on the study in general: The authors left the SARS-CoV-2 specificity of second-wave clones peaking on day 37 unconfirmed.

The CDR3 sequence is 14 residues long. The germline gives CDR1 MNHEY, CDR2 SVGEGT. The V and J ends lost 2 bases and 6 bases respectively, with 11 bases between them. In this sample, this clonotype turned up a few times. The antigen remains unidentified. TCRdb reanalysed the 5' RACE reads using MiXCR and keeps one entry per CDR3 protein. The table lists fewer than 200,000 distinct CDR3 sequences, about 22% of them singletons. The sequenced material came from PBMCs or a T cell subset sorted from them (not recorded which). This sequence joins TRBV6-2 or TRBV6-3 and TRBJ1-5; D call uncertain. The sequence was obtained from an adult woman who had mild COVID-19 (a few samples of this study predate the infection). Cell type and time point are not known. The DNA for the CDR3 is TGTGCCAGCAGTTACGGCGGTGGGGTTCAGCCCCAGCATTTT. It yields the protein CASSYGGGVQPQHF.